This T cell receptor (beta chain) was recorded in a study of beta chain features in type 1 diabetes. General study findings and limits: Shorter TCRB CDR3s, moderately but significantly so, marked every one of the four CD4+ subsets in Type 1 diabetes patients. Since sequencing was performed on cDNA, cells with high TCR expression could be over-represented.

There was one heparinised blood draw per donor, averaging approximately 120 mL. Sort purity for all populations was recorded as exceeding 98%. The V gene's germline CDR1 is SEHNR and CDR2 FQNEAQ (reference sequence). This CDR3 region has 17 residues. Trimming cost V 3 bases and J 4 bases, with 19 bases left between them. The sequenced template was cDNA made from the entire isolated RNA. Approximately 3.7 million reads per sample on average were obtained from naive, central memory and regulatory T cell samples. TCRdb's table, derived via immunoSEQ multiplex PCR, lists solely in-frame clones and lacks some. The table has 300,000 or so clones, roughly an eighth seen once; the top ten hold about 0.017%. In regard to this clone: What it recognizes is unknown.

The gene calls are TRBV7-9 and TRBJ2-1, with D possibly TRBD2 on 6 matching bases. The TCR was taken from a man aged 25 to 45 with type 1 diabetes. Sequencing was performed on naive CD4+ T cells from blood. In nucleotides, the CDR3 is TGTGCCAGCAGCTTGGGGATTACGGGAGTTAGTTACAATGAGCAGTTCTTC. It encodes CASSLGITGVSYNEQFF. Based on the CDR3 plus reference TRBV7-9 and TRBJ2-1, the full variable domain is DTGVSQNPRHKITKRGQNVTFRCDPISEHNRLYWYRQTLGQGPEFLTYFQNEAQLEKSRLLSDRFSAERPKGSFSTLEIQRTEQGDSAMYLCASSLGITGVSYNEQFFGPGTRLTVL.